One and the same sample provided the 12 T cell receptor beta chains below, sequenced in a study of cytotoxic CD8 clonotypes in ibrutinib-treated CLL (dated by TCRdb to 2020 to 2023). Reading the label with the study, this specimen's time point is: approximately 2 years on ibrutinib. Library method: the immunoSEQ multiplex PCR assay. TCRdb's version of the immuneACCESS table is confined to in-frame rearrangements and falls short of the full clone set. An unresolved V gene accounts for under half of the shortfall where checked; the remainder is of unknown origin. For this sample the table gives 150,000 to 250,000 clones, of which over 55% were detected only once. The ten largest clones represent roughly 13% of the sample. The sequences come from PBMCs, collected after 24 months of ibrutinib treatment. Receptors were obtained from a human donor with chronic lymphocytic leukemia.

The V call is TRBV7-5, the J call TRBJ1-4. TRBV7-5 is noted as a pseudogene. CDR3 size: 14 residues. CDR3 protein: CVRSHSVYNEKLFF. Written as DNA, the CDR3 is TGTGTCAGAAGCCATTCGGTTTATAATGAAAAACTGTTTTTT.

V is TRBV5-1 and J is TRBJ2-7; TRBD1 matches 7 bases. Germline lookup yields CDR1 SGHRS and CDR2 YFSETQ. The V and J ends lost 4 bases and 5 bases, in that order; junction bases with no gene match: 12. The CDR3 consists of 15 residues. CDR3 bases: TGCGCCAGCAGCCCCTCGAGACAGGGTCTTAACGAGCAGTACTTC. Translation: CASSPSRQGLNEQYF.

The chain combines TRBV5-1 with TRBJ2-3; TRBD1 matches 7 bases. From germline, CDR1 is SGHRS and CDR2 YFSETQ. The CDR3 is made up of 16 amino acids. V gave up 0 bases and J gave up 2 bases; unmatched junction bases: 6. The chain's CDR3 is CASSLARDSNTDTQYF. CDR3 sequence (DNA): TGCGCCAGCAGCTTGGCCAGGGACAGTAACACAGATACGCAGTATTTT.

The chain joins TRBV5-1 to TRBJ2-7, with a weak D call TRBD2 (5 bases). The germline V and J ends were trimmed by 0 bases and 5 bases, with 9 bases remaining between them. Germline V gives CDR1 SGHRS, CDR2 YFSETQ. This CDR3 spans 13 amino acids. This CDR3 is CASSLGWENEQYF. The CDR3, as DNA: TGCGCCAGCAGCTTGGGTTGGGAGAACGAGCAGTACTTC.

This clone was seen once. The V and J genes are TRBV5-1 and TRBJ2-3; D possibly uses TRBD1 or TRBD2 (5 bases each). CDR1 is SGHRS, CDR2 YFSETQ, per germline. The CDR3 consists of 15 residues. Between the trimmed V and J ends, which lost 3 bases and 4 bases, there was a span of 15 bases. The CDR3 DNA is TGCGCCAGCAGCTGGGGGTCGGGGTTGGCAGATACGCAGTATTTT. This translates into CASSWGSGLADTQYF.

The chain combines TRBV29-1 with TRBJ2-7; D is ambiguous. Germline V lookup: CDR1 SQVTM, CDR2 ANQGSEA. This CDR3 is 13 amino acids long. V was clipped by 2 bases and J by 4 bases, with 12 bases between them. This chain's CDR3 is CSVEMADSYEQYF. Written as DNA, the CDR3 is TGCAGCGTTGAAATGGCAGATTCGTACGAGCAGTACTTC.

The chain combines TRBV4-1 with TRBJ2-7, with 11 positions matching TRBD2. The CDR3 totals 17 residues. Germline trimming cut 3 bases from V and 0 bases from J; bases unmatched to any gene: 7. Germline V gene lookup returns CDR1 MGHRA and CDR2 YSYEKL. Written as DNA, the CDR3 is TGCGCCAGCAGCCAGGGACTAGCGGCGCCATTCTCCTACGAGCAGTACTTC. Protein product: CASSQGLAAPFSYEQYF.

The sample holds one count of this clone. V gene TRBV7-9 combines with J gene TRBJ2-7; D ambiguous. The V gene lost 5 bases and the J gene lost 1 base, with 18 bases spanning the gap. Germline V gives CDR1 SEHNR, CDR2 FQNEAQ (reference sequence). The CDR3 is made up of 16 amino acids. The CDR3 region is CASSDGRTEYSYEQYF. CDR3 bases: TGTGCCAGCAGCGACGGTAGGACGGAGTATTCCTACGAGCAGTACTTC.

This chain links TRBV18 with TRBJ2-7; the match to TRBD2 covers 9 bases. V gave up 6 bases and J gave up 0 bases; unmatched junction bases: 12. CDR1 and CDR2 from the germline V gene are KGHSH and LQKENI. The CDR3 totals 17 residues. The CDR3 DNA follows: TGTGCCAGCTCCCACGCGACTAGCGGCTGGAGCTCCTACGAGCAGTACTTC. This codes for CASSHATSGWSSYEQYF.

The chain carries TRBV25-1 and TRBJ2-3, with D possibly matching TRBD1 (6 bases). Trimming removed 5 bases from V and 2 bases from J, with 14 bases in between. Germline-derived CDR1 and CDR2 are MGHDK and SYGVNS. This CDR3 region has 15 residues. The CDR3 bases are TGTGCCAGCAGTTGGACAGAGGACCTCACAGATACGCAGTATTTT. This codes for CASSWTEDLTDTQYF.

This clone was recorded only once. The chain links TRBV6-1 to TRBJ2-5, with TRBD1 matching 7 bases. Trimming took 7 bases from V and 2 from J; bases not matched to a gene: 4. There are 13 residues in the CDR3. Germline assignment: CDR1 MNHNS and CDR2 SASEGT. The CDR3, as DNA: TGTGCCAGCACCCTGGACAGGCAAGAGACCCAGTACTTC. The encoded protein is CASTLDRQETQYF.

The J gene is TRBJ1-2, the V gene TRBV27; D is uncertain. V gave up 5 bases and J gave up 2 bases, with 15 bases separating them. Per the germline V gene, CDR1 is MNHEY and CDR2 is SMNVEV (reference sequence). This CDR3 is 15 amino acids long. CDR3: CASSHRSKSNYGYTF. Written as DNA, the CDR3 is TGTGCCAGCAGTCATCGATCTAAGTCCAACTATGGCTACACCTTC.